This entry lists 8 T cell receptor beta chains sequenced from one sample in a study of regulatory T cells in long-lasting Graves disease. The TCR beta library used iRepertoire HTBI primers with Arm-PCR amplification of CDR3. TCRdb called the multiplex PCR reads again in MiXCR, with one record for every CDR3 protein. This table has about 470,000 distinct CDR3 sequences, 20% to 25% appearing once. Stated time point: persistent/refractory GD, antithyroid drugs over 5 years with positive TRAb. Construction of the TCR library relied on RNA isolated from PBMCs. The material was peripheral blood mononuclear cells (PBMCs), obtained when the disease was refractory, from a patient treated with antithyroid drugs. These receptors originate from a female donor with Graves disease.

This clonotype has at least ten counts. V usage is TRBV7-2 and J usage is TRBJ1-6; weak D call: TRBD1 (6 bases). Trimming took 2 bases from V and 10 from J, leaving 24 bases between them. Germline loops: CDR1 SGHTA, CDR2 FQGNSA. There are 18 residues in the CDR3. As DNA, the CDR3 is TGTGCCAGCAGCTTATTTTCTGTGTGGGGGGCGGCGAGCTCACCCCTCCACTTT. Translated: CASSLFSVWGAASSPLHF. Based on the CDR3 plus reference TRBV7-2 and TRBJ1-6, the full variable domain is GAGVSQSPSNKVTEKGKDVELRCDPISGHTALYWYRQSLGQGLEFLIYFQGNSAPDKSGLPSDRFSAERTGGSVSTLTIQRTQQEDSAVYLCASSLFSVWGAASSPLHFGNGTRLTVT.

This clonotype was seen only a few times. The chain carries TRBV28 and TRBJ1-5; 9 bases are shared with TRBD1. The CDR3 is 14 amino acids. Germline V gene sequence: CDR1 MDHEN, CDR2 SYDVKM. The ends lost 6 bases at V and 7 bases at J; junction bases unmatched: 7. This chain's CDR3 is CASSLDRGEQPQHF. In DNA, the CDR3 is TGTGCCAGCAGCTTAGACAGGGGGGAACAGCCCCAGCATTTT.

The genes are TRBV5-1 and TRBJ2-1; tentative D call: TRBD2 (5 bases). The CDR3 contains 17 residues. Germline V gene data show CDR1 as SGHRS and CDR2 as YFSETQ. V was cut by 0 bases and J by 2 bases, with 15 bases left in between. CDR3 sequence (DNA): TGCGCCAGCAGCTTGGTACCCGCGGGCTCTACCTACAATGAGCAGTTCTTC. It codes for CASSLVPAGSTYNEQFF.

Note on this clonotype: This clone may be a read error of a much larger clone one base away. The rearrangement links TRBV6-2 or TRBV6-3 to TRBJ1-5, with TRBD1 as a possible D gene (6 bases). The V gene lost 2 bases and the J gene lost 3 bases, with 23 bases spanning the gap. Germline loops: CDR1 MNHEY, CDR2 SVGEGT. The CDR3 is 19 residues long. The CDR3: CASSYTAGASGGDNQPQHF. As DNA, the CDR3 is TGTGCCAGCAGTTACACTGCGGGGGCCAGCGGTGGGGACAATCAGCCCCAGCATTTT.

This clonotype was counted between two and nine times. The chain links TRBV20-1 to TRBJ2-6; the D gene is possibly TRBD1 (5 bases). The CDR3 totals 14 residues. Germline V lookup: CDR1 DFQATT, CDR2 SNEGSKA (reference sequence). V was clipped by 8 bases and J by 0 bases, with 11 bases between them. CDR3 region: CSPDTDSGANVLTF. CDR3 DNA sequence: TGCAGTCCGGACACAGACTCTGGGGCCAACGTCCTGACTTTC.

A note on this clonotype: Just one base apart from a much larger clone, this may be a read error. The CDR3 does not close with the conserved phenylalanine or tryptophan, likely indicating a read error. The chain is built from TRBV11-2 and TRBJ1-1, with D possibly TRBD1 on 5 matching bases. Germline CDR1 and CDR2: SGHAT and FQNNGV. This CDR3 is built from 13 residues. V lost 0 bases, J lost 6 bases, and 8 bases lay in between. Here the CDR3 DNA reads TGTGCCAGCAGCTTAGAACCAGGGCCTGAAGCTTTCTTG. Encoded protein: CASSLEPGPEAFL.

This clonotype showed up many times. The V call is TRBV28, the J call TRBJ1-2; 8 positions agree with TRBD1. Per germline, CDR1 MDHEN and CDR2 SYDVKM. With V trimmed by 4 bases and J by 6 bases, 4 bases remained unmatched. The CDR3 is 13 residues long. This chain's CDR3 is CASSSDRVHGYTF. The CDR3 nucleotides are TGTGCCAGCAGTTCGGACAGGGTCCATGGCTACACCTTC.

In this sample, this clonotype turned up a few times. This may be a read error: a much more frequent sequence differs by one nucleotide. The J gene is TRBJ2-7, the V gene TRBV16; the D gene is possibly TRBD1 (5 bases). The CDR3 is 12 amino acids. CDR1 is KGHSY, CDR2 FQNENV, per germline. V was shortened by 4 bases and J by 5 bases, with 9 bases between the two germline ends. CDR3 sequence reads: CASSPPRDEQYF. The CDR3 DNA reads as TGTGCCAGCAGCCCCCCCAGGGACGAGCAGTACTTC.